This TCR beta chain was identified in a study of blood T cells in healthy people across ages. Study-wide points: Diversity estimated from one million T cells was considered an underestimate. When set beside aged donors, long-lived donors presented more naive CD4+ cells and higher diversity. Older age went with lower TCR beta diversity per million T cells, in a roughly linear way. Any conclusive comparison of naive versus antigen-experienced cells was prevented by using unsorted PBMCs.

Combining a sample-barcoded 5' primer with a J-beta primer mix, a second PCR ran for 7 to 11 cycles. TCRdb independently ran MiXCR on the 5' RACE reads; one entry per CDR3 protein. This sample yields about 900,000 distinct CDR3 sequences, of which around 62% are seen a single time; approximately 30% belongs to the top ten. Remarks on this clonotype: The antigen is undetermined.

The CDR3 is 16 residues long. The germline V and J ends were trimmed by 4 bases and 0 bases, with 14 bases remaining between them. Germline V gene sequence: CDR1 LGHDT, CDR2 YNNKEL (reference sequence). This TCR derives from a man younger than 40 in good health. This rearrangement joins TRBV3-1 to TRBJ2-3; D possibly corresponds to TRBD2 (6 bases). Sequenced input: blood. CDR3 residues: CASSPARGLSTDTQYF. The CDR3, as DNA: TGTGCCAGCAGCCCAGCACGGGGACTTAGCACAGATACGCAGTATTTT.